The 15 T cell receptor beta chains below come from one sample, sequenced in a study of blood T cell repertoires in COVID-19. Only in-frame clones appear in the TCRdb table, and some are missing; sequencing was by immunoSEQ multiplex PCR. The data show around 150,000 clones, with about three quarters seen just once and roughly 17% held by the top ten. Sequencing was performed on peripheral blood. The receptors here all came from a man between 45 and 60 years old with acute or convalescent COVID-19.

This chain joins TRBV29-1 and TRBJ1-6; D is possibly TRBD1 (6 bases). The germline V gene encodes CDR1 SQVTM and CDR2 ANQGSEA. CDR3 length: 14 amino acids. Trimming removed 7 bases from V and 7 bases from J, with 17 bases in between. Here the CDR3 DNA reads TGCAGCGCCAAATCGACAGGTTTAAATTCACCCCTCCACTTT. It specifies CSAKSTGLNSPLHF.

This clone was counted between two and nine times. The chain links TRBV5-5 to TRBJ2-7; the D gene is possibly TRBD2 (5 bases). Trimming cost V 4 bases and J 3 bases, with 11 bases left between them. CDR3 size: 13 residues. Germline CDR1 SGHKS, CDR2 YYEKEE (reference sequence). Written as DNA, the CDR3 is TGTGCCAGCAGCCAGGCGGGCTTCTACGAGCAGTACTTC. This gives the protein CASSQAGFYEQYF.

The chain has TRBV30 and TRBJ1-1; possibly TRBD1 for D (5 bases). V dropped 2 bases and J dropped 5 bases, with 12 bases sitting between them. Germline V gene sequence: CDR1 GTSNPN, CDR2 SVGIG (reference sequence). CDR3 length: 13 amino acids. CDR3: CAWSRQGETEAFF. CDR3 sequence (DNA): TGTGCCTGGAGTAGGCAGGGTGAAACTGAAGCTTTCTTT. The full variable domain, its missing parts supplied by reference TRBV30 and TRBJ1-1, is SQTIHQWPATLVQPVGSPLSLECTVEGTSNPNLYWYRQAAGRGLQLLFYSVGIGQISSEVPQNLSASRPQDRQFILSSKKLLLSDSGFYLCAWSRQGETEAFFGQGTRLTVV.

This chain links TRBV6-6 with TRBJ1-2, with 8 nucleotides matching TRBD1. V gave up 6 bases and J gave up 0 bases; unmatched junction bases: 3. The CDR3 runs 14 residues. The germline V gene encodes CDR1 MNHNY and CDR2 SVGAGI (reference sequence). CDR3 in amino acids: CASRTGVTNYGYTF. In DNA form, the CDR3 reads TGTGCCAGCAGGACAGGGGTCACTAACTATGGCTACACCTTC.

The count of this clone is one. This chain uses TRBV3-1 (or the pseudogene TRBV3-2) with TRBJ2-1; 8 bases fit TRBD2. Trimming cost V 1 base and J 0 bases; bases outside gene matches: 2. This CDR3 has 16 amino acids. Germline CDR1 is LGHDT and CDR2 is YNNKEL (reference sequence). Here the CDR3 reads CASSQGGTSSYNEQFF. The DNA of the CDR3 is TGTGCCAGCAGCCAAGGGGGGACTAGCTCCTACAATGAGCAGTTCTTC.

This chain joins TRBV5-1 and TRBJ1-2; 8 bases map to TRBD1. Germline trimming cut 7 bases from V and 7 bases from J; bases unmatched to any gene: 21. From germline, CDR1 is SGHRS and CDR2 YFSETQ. This CDR3 spans 17 amino acids. CDR3 nucleotide sequence: TGCGCCAGCGGATCGCTAACTGCAGGACAGGGAGGAGGTGGCTACACCTTC. Its translation is CASGSLTAGQGGGGYTF.

As for this clone: The junction shows a germline mismatch at one end, possibly a read error. This chain links TRBV27 with TRBJ1-1; D is ambiguous. Per germline, CDR1 MNHEY and CDR2 SMNVEV (reference sequence). The length of the CDR3 is 12 residues. CDR3 DNA: TGTGCCAGCAGTTTTCGCGGATCTGAATCTTTCTTT. Translated: CASSFRGSESFF.

The rearrangement links TRBV19 to TRBJ1-5; 9 bases are shared with TRBD1. The junction had 6 bases not matched to a gene; V was cut back by 5 bases and J by 1 base. The CDR3 length is 16 residues. CDR1 is LNHDA and CDR2 is SQIVND in the germline V gene (reference sequence). Here the CDR3 reads CASSSTGGFSNQPQHF. The CDR3 nucleotides read TGTGCCAGTAGTTCCACAGGGGGCTTCAGCAATCAGCCCCAGCATTTT.

The V and J genes are TRBV19 and TRBJ1-4, with a possible D match to TRBD1 (6 bases). V lost 3 bases to trimming and J lost 8 bases, with 22 bases between them. This CDR3 has 17 residues. CDR1 and CDR2 from the germline V gene are LNHDA and SQIVND (reference sequence). This CDR3 is CASSIVFRGAIGEKLFF. As DNA, the CDR3 is TGTGCCAGTAGTATTGTCTTCAGGGGAGCTATTGGAGAAAAACTGTTTTTT. Drawing the rest from reference TRBV19 and TRBJ1-4, the complete variable domain is DGGITQSPKYLFRKEGQNVTLSCEQNLNHDAMYWYRQDPGQGLRLIYYSQIVNDFQKGDIAEGYSVSREKKESFPLTVTSAQKNPTAFYLCASSIVFRGAIGEKLFFGSGTQLSVL.

This clone turned up a few times. The chain couples TRBV4-1 to TRBJ2-1, with 11 bases aligning to TRBD2. The V segment lost 5 bases and the J segment 8 bases; nucleotides outside the gene matches: 5. CDR1 is MGHRA, CDR2 YSYEKL, per germline. The CDR3 has 14 residues. Here the CDR3 DNA reads TGCGCCAGCAGCTTAGGACTAGCGGGCTATGAGCAGTTCTTC. Amino acid sequence: CASSLGLAGYEQFF.

This chain uses TRBV11-2 with TRBJ2-3, with 7 positions matching TRBD2. The germline V gene encodes CDR1 SGHAT and CDR2 FQNNGV. V trimming: 2 bases; J trimming: 4 bases; junction bases outside the gene matches: 6. The CDR3 is made up of 15 amino acids. The CDR3 here is CASSLSTSSSDTQYF. The CDR3 nucleotides read TGTGCCAGCAGCTTATCGACTAGCAGCTCAGATACGCAGTATTTT.

CDR3 DNA: TGTGCCAGTAGTATGGGACAGGGCTTGGGGGCCCAGTACTTC. Protein product: CASSMGQGLGAQYF. V gene TRBV19 combines with J gene TRBJ2-5, with 9 bases matching TRBD1. Per the germline V gene, CDR1 is LNHDA and CDR2 is SQIVND (reference sequence). Unmatched junction bases numbered 8, after V lost 3 bases and J lost 9 bases. The CDR3 covers 14 residues.

The V gene is TRBV24-1, the J gene TRBJ2-1; 9 nucleotides match TRBD1. The CDR3 extends over 15 amino acids. V shed 4 bases, J shed 9 bases, and the junction held 9 bases outside the gene matches. CDR1 KGHDR and CDR2 SFDVKD come from the germline V gene. This CDR3 is CATSDPGQGRSEQFF. The CDR3 DNA follows: TGTGCCACCAGTGACCCCGGACAGGGGCGGAGTGAGCAGTTCTTC.

DNA for the CDR3: TGCGCCAGCAGCTTGGGACAGGGTGTCGACTATGGCTACACCTTC. Its translation is CASSLGQGVDYGYTF. The chain uses TRBV5-1 and TRBJ1-2; 7 bases align to TRBD1. CDR1 and CDR2 (germline): SGHRS, YFSETQ. The trim removed 0 bases at V and 3 bases at J, leaving 5 bases unmatched. This CDR3 has 15 residues. The complete variable domain, with remaining parts taken from reference TRBV5-1 and TRBJ1-2, reads KAGVTQTPRYLIKTRGQQVTLSCSPISGHRSVSWYQQTPGQGLQFLFEYFSETQRNKGNFPGRFSGRQFSNSRSEMNVSTLELGDSALYLCASSLGQGVDYGYTFGSGTRLTVV.

The rearrangement links TRBV7-2 to TRBJ2-1, with D tentatively TRBD2 (6 bases). CDR1 is SGHTA and CDR2 is FQGNSA in the germline V gene. Deletions cut 6 bases from V and 9 bases from J, with 12 bases between. CDR3 size: 12 residues. The CDR3 nucleotides read TGTGCCAGCAGAGCGGGCGGGGCTGAGCAGTTCTTC. Amino acid sequence: CASRAGGAEQFF.